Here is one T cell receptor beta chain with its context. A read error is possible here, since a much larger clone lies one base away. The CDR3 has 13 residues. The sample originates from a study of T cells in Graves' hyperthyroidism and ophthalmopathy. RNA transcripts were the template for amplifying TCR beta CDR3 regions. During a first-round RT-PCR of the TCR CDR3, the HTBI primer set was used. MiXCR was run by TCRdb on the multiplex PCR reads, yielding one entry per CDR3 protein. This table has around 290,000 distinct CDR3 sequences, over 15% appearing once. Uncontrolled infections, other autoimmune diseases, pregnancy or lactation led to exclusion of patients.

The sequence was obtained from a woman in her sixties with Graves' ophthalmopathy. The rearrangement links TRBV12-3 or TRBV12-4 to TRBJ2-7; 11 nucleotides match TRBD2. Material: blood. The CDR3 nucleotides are TGTGCCAGCAGTTCGCGAATAGCGGGGGGGCAGAACTTC. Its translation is CASSSRIAGGQNF.